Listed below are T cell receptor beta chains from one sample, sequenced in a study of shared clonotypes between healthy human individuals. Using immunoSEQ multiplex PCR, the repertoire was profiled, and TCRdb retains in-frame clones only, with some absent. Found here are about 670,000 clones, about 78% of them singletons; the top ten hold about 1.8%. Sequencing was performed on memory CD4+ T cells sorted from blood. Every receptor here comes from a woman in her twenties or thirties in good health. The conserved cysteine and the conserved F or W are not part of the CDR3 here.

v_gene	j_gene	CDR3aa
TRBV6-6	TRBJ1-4	ASSYRQTVEKLF
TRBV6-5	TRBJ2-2	ASSGQGWSTGELF
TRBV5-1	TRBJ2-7	ASSYGMTGLDEQY
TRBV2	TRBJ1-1	AGARQENTEAF
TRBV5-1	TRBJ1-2	ASSGWTGGNYGYT
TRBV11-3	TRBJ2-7	ASSQVGGEAQEQY
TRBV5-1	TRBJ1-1	ASYEGTEAF
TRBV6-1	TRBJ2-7	ASSYRTSPYYEQY
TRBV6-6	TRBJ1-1	ASSPRNIEAF
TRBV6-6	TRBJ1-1	ASSPWRGNTEAF
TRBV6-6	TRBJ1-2	ASRDPTVYGYT
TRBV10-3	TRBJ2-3	AIGLDGTSTDTQY
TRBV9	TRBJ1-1	ASSVSGTHTEAF
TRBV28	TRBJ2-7	ASTAGLASGRAYEQY
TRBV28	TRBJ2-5	ASSSGSTGEQY
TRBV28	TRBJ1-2	ATGTRNYGYT
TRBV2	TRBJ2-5	ASRHRVPYQETQY
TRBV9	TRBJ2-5	ASSVGNRETQY
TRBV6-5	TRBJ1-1	ASSSQGAAF
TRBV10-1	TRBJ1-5	ASSGVKDGPQH
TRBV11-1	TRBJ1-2	ASSTGIYGYT
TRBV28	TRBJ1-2	ASSYRRAFHGYT
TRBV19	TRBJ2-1	ASSIGLGQGDGNEQF
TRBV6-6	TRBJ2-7	ASRGTVSTYEQY
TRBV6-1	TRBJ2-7	ASQRDGGTYEQY
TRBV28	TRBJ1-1	ASRTPQPNTEAF
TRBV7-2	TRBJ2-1	ASSLTVGGLAGEGEQF